The TCR beta chain described here comes from a study of a mutant IDH1 vaccine in newly diagnosed glioma. Looking at the study overall: Patients received vaccination from 4-6 weeks after radiotherapy alone, or with temozolomide cycles. Patients arrived already treated with radiotherapy, temozolomide, or both, most having had both.

The protocol was immunoSEQ multiplex PCR, while the TCRdb copy is restricted to in-frame clones and leaves out a portion. Of about 23,000 clones listed, more than 70% were seen once; the top ten hold around 2.8%. V shed 2 bases and J 9 bases; nucleotides not matched to a gene: 7. This CDR3 is 14 amino acids long. Per the germline V gene, CDR1 is ENHRY and CDR2 is SYGVKD. Note on this clone: Antigen unknown.

The time point here: week 47, end of study. Each dose delivered 300 ug of mutant IDH1 20-mer peptide subcutaneously with imiquimod. The chain links TRBV10-3 to TRBJ2-1; 7 positions match TRBD2. This TCR derives from a man between 40 and 49 years old with glioma. The sample consisted of PBMCs, taken from a glioma patient whose treatment included an IDH1 peptide vaccine. CDR3 loop: CAISELAAQGEQFF. In DNA, the CDR3 is TGTGCCATCAGTGAGCTAGCGGCTCAGGGTGAGCAGTTCTTC.